A selection of T cell receptor beta chains follows, all from one sample in a study of siplizumab effects on memory and regulatory T cells. Repertoires were generated with immunoSEQ multiplex PCR, while TCRdb's copy carries only in-frame clones and drops some. Altogether tens of thousands of clones are present, about 90% being singletons, with the ten largest covering over 25%. Sequenced sample: CD8+ T cells sorted from blood. All receptors come from a human donor in good health. Each CDR3 is given with its conserved first and last residue. The D gene is left open where the match is weak. The size entry is marked missing in some rows and otherwise reads once, few, many or a size class.

clone_size	d_call	v_call	j_call	cdr3_nt	cdr3_aa
.	TRBD1	TRBV7-3	TRBJ2-3	TGTGCCAGCAGCTTAAAGGCTGGGACAGCTAGCACAGATACGCAGTATTTT	CASSLKAGTASTDTQYF
.	.	TRBV7-3	TRBJ1-5	TGTGCCAGCAGTTTAGGCCTCAATCAGCCCCAGCATTTT	CASSLGLNQPQHF
.	.	TRBV4-1	TRBJ1-6	TGCGCCAGCAGCCAAGATGCGCGGATTCCACCCCTCCACTTT	CASSQDARIPPLHF
.	.	TRBV14	TRBJ2-1	TGTGCCAGCAGCCAAGGTACGGGTTCTTCGGGCGATGAGCAGTTCTTC	CASSQGTGSSGDEQFF
once	.	TRBV5-1	TRBJ1-3	TGCGCCAGCAGCTGGGACCTCTCTGGAAACACCATATATTTT	CASSWDLSGNTIYF
.	TRBD1	TRBV14	TRBJ1-4	TGTGCCAGCAGCCAAGATTCCGACAGGGGGCATGGTAATGAAAAACTGTTTTTT	CASSQDSDRGHGNEKLFF
.	.	TRBV2	TRBJ2-5	TGTGCCAGCAGTGGGACCGGAGCCTTAGGACAGACCCAGTACTTC	CASSGTGALGQTQYF
.	.	TRBV19	TRBJ2-1	TGTGCCAGTAGTTTTATGCCCCATTCCTACAATGAGCAGTTCTTC	CASSFMPHSYNEQFF
.	.	TRBV29-1	TRBJ2-6	TGCAGCGTTGCAGGGGCCGGTGGGGCCAACGTCCTGACTTTC	CSVAGAGGANVLTF
.	.	TRBV5-5	TRBJ1-1	TGTGCCAGCAGCTTGGTTCCAGGGAACACTGAAGCTTTCTTT	CASSLVPGNTEAFF
.	.	TRBV11-3	TRBJ1-1	TGTGCCAGCAGCTTAATGGGACGGGTGAACACTGAAGCTTTCTTT	CASSLMGRVNTEAFF
.	.	TRBV6-5	TRBJ1-4	TGTGCCAGCAGTTACGTGGGTGGGGAAAAACTGTTTTTT	CASSYVGGEKLFF
.	TRBD1	TRBV5-6	TRBJ2-7	TGTGCCAGCAGCTTGTGGGGGACAGAGTACGAGCAGTACTTC	CASSLWGTEYEQYF
.	.	TRBV5-1	TRBJ1-4	TGCGCCAGCAGCTTCCGACCTACCCTCGGCCTGGGGGGTGAAAAACTGTTTTTT	CASSFRPTLGLGGEKLFF
few	.	TRBV4-1	TRBJ2-6	TGCGCCAGCAGGGGTGGGGCCAACGTCCTGACTTTC	CASRGGANVLTF
.	TRBD2	TRBV14	TRBJ2-1	TGTGCCAGCAGCCCATTAGCGGGAGTCTCCTACAATGAGCAGTTCTTC	CASSPLAGVSYNEQFF
.	.	TRBV7-9	TRBJ2-5	TGTGCCAGCAGCTTGGGGGGCGCGAGGGAGACCCAGTACTTC	CASSLGGARETQYF
.	TRBD1	TRBV7-9	TRBJ2-4	TGTGCCAGCAGCGGACAGGGCCCGACTCTAGCCAAAAACATTCAGTACTTC	CASSGQGPTLAKNIQYF
once	.	TRBV5-1	TRBJ1-2	TGCGCCAGCAGCTTTGGGGATTCTAACTATGGCTACACCTTC	CASSFGDSNYGYTF
once	.	TRBV5-6	TRBJ2-1	TGTGCCAGCAGCTTGACGGACCCTGAGCAGTTCTTC	CASSLTDPEQFF
.	.	TRBV11-1	TRBJ2-5	TGTGCCAGCAGCCCAGGAACTAGCGACAGGGAGACCCAGTACTTC	CASSPGTSDRETQYF
.	.	TRBV19	TRBJ2-1	TGTGCCAGTAGTCCTTCGATTGGGAAAAGCTCCTACAATGAGCAGTTCTTC	CASSPSIGKSSYNEQFF
.	TRBD2	TRBV14	TRBJ2-1	TGTGCCAGCAGCTATTTAGGGACTAGCGGGAGTAATGAGCAGTTCTTC	CASSYLGTSGSNEQFF
.	TRBD1	TRBV11-2	TRBJ1-1	TGTGCCAGCAGCTTAGGGATGCAGGGGGGGAACACTGAAGCTTTCTTT	CASSLGMQGGNTEAFF
.	.	TRBV29-1	TRBJ1-2	TGCAGCGTACCCGGGGGGCTCGCGTATGGCTACACCTTC	CSVPGGLAYGYTF
.	TRBD2	TRBV4-1	TRBJ2-7	TGCGCCAGCAGCCATCCCCGGGGGGACTACGAGCAGTACTTC	CASSHPRGDYEQYF
.	TRBD1	TRBV5-1	TRBJ1-5	TGCGCCAGCAGCACCGGGACAGGCGGGGATCAGCCCCAGCATTTT	CASSTGTGGDQPQHF
.	.	TRBV11-2	TRBJ1-5	TGTGCCAGCAGCTTAGGGCCCGGGGCCAATCAGCCCCAGCATTTT	CASSLGPGANQPQHF
.	.	TRBV4-2	TRBJ2-7	TGTGCCAGCAGCCCTGCTGCCGGGGGGCGCGCCTACGAGCAGTACTTC	CASSPAAGGRAYEQYF
.	.	TRBV7-6	TRBJ2-3	TGTGCCAGCAGCCCAGGCCAAGGGTTTGCAGATACGCAGTATTTT	CASSPGQGFADTQYF
.	TRBD1	TRBV7-9	TRBJ1-3	TGTGCCAGCAGCGAACAGGGGGCTGGAAACACCATATATTTT	CASSEQGAGNTIYF
.	.	TRBV7-9	TRBJ2-7	TGTGCCAGCGGCTTGCGGCTGCACGGGGCCTACGAGCAGTACTTC	CASGLRLHGAYEQYF
.	.	TRBV20-1	TRBJ1-1	TGCAGTGCTAGAGGGAACACTGAAGCTTTCTTT	CSARGNTEAFF
.	.	TRBV14	TRBJ2-4	TGTGCCAGCAGCCAAGATGCCGGAAACATTCAGTACTTC	CASSQDAGNIQYF
.	.	TRBV7-3	TRBJ2-1	TGTGCCAGCAGCTTAGGGGGATCCCACAATGAGCAGTTCTTC	CASSLGGSHNEQFF
.	TRBD2	TRBV10-3	TRBJ2-7	TGTGCCATCAGTGAGTCGGGGGACACCCTAGCGGGAGGTCCCTACGAGCAGTACTTC	CAISESGDTLAGGPYEQYF
.	TRBD2	TRBV5-1	TRBJ2-1	TGCGCCAGCAGGTGGAAGCGGGAGTCGGATGAGCAGTTCTTC	CASRWKRESDEQFF
.	TRBD2	TRBV4-1	TRBJ2-5	TGCGCCAGCAGCCACCCTAGCGGGAGTGGGGAGACCCAGTACTTC	CASSHPSGSGETQYF
.	.	TRBV7-2	TRBJ2-7	TGTGCCAGCAGCCGCGGATCCGACTACGAGCAGTACTTC	CASSRGSDYEQYF
.	.	TRBV9	TRBJ2-3	TGTGCCAGCAGCGCCGTGATCGCCCCAGGGGATACGCAGTATTTT	CASSAVIAPGDTQYF
few	.	TRBV27	TRBJ1-1	TGTGCCAGCCGCTGGGGGGGAGATGGCACTGAAGCTTTCTTT	CASRWGGDGTEAFF
once	.	TRBV19	TRBJ2-2	TGTGCCAGTAGTATAGGAGGAACCGGGGAGCTGTTTTTT	CASSIGGTGELFF
.	.	TRBV9	TRBJ2-3	TGTGCCAGCTCTGAGTGGGCTTCACCCACAGATACGCAGTATTTT	CASSEWASPTDTQYF
.	TRBD1	TRBV7-8	TRBJ2-7	TGTGCCAGCAGTCCAGGGGCCGGACAGGGAAATTTCTACGAGCAGTACTTC	CASSPGAGQGNFYEQYF
.	.	TRBV29-1	TRBJ2-3	TGCAGCGTCCAGTCTAGCACAGATACGCAGTATTTT	CSVQSSTDTQYF
.	.	TRBV13	TRBJ1-1	TGTGCCAGCAGGCACGCAGGGGATACTGAAGCTTTCTTT	CASRHAGDTEAFF
.	.	TRBV2	TRBJ2-3	TGTGCCAGCAGTGAGGGCCCTATAAGCACAGATACGCAGTATTTT	CASSEGPISTDTQYF
.	.	TRBV27	TRBJ2-7	TGTGCCAGCAGTCGAACCGGGACAACTTTTTACGAGCAGTACTTC	CASSRTGTTFYEQYF
.	TRBD1	TRBV7-6	TRBJ1-4	TGTGCCAGCAGCTTAGCGACAGGGGCAACTAATGAAAAACTGTTTTTT	CASSLATGATNEKLFF